This T cell receptor (beta chain) derives from a study of cytomegalovirus exposure and HLA in healthy donors. Study-wide findings and caveats: As a later analysis revealed, the rate of TCR association differed by HLA locus, with DRB1 most and HLA-C fewest. The productive fraction for most TCR beta V segments was about 87% or about 30% in an earlier analysis. Looking again later, the authors saw that most CMV-associated TCR beta chains seemed HLA-restricted.

The CDR3 sequence is 13 residues long. Germline assignment: CDR1 SEHNR and CDR2 FQNEAQ (reference sequence). About this clone: Its antigen is not identified. Relative to the germline gene, one junction end is altered; a read error may explain this.

Primers included in the PCR were 60 Vbeta and 13 Jbeta primers. Profiling relied on immunoSEQ multiplex PCR, and the TCRdb table lists in-frame clones only, not all of them. The data show approximately 44,000 clones, with around 87% seen just once and roughly 8% held by the top ten. The specimen was PBMCs. The sequence was collected from a woman aged 40 to 50 in good health and CMV-seropositive. V usage is TRBV7-9 and J usage is TRBJ1-2, with 7 positions matching TRBD1. In DNA form, the CDR3 reads TGTGCCAGCAGCCCGGGACAGCCCTATGACTACACCTTC. It codes for CASSPGQPYDYTF.